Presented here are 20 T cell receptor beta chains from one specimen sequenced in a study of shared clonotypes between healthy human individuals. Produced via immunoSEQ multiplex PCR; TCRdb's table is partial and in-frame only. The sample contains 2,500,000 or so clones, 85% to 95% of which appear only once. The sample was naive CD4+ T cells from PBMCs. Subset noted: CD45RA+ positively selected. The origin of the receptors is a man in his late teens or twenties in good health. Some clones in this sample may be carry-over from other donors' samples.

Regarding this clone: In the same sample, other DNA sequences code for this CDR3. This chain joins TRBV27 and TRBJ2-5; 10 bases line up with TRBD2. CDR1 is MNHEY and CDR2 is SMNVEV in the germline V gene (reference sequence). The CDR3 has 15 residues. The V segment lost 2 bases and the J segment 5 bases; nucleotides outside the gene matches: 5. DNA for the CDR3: TGTGCCAGCAGTTTAAGCGGGAGGGCCAGGGAGACCCAGTACTTC. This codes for CASSLSGRARETQYF.

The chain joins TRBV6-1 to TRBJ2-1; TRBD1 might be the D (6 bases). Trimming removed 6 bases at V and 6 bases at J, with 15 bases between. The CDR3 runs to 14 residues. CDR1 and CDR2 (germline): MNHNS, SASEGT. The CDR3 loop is CASRATGIFNEQFF. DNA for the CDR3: TGTGCCAGCAGGGCGACAGGAATCTTCAATGAGCAGTTCTTC.

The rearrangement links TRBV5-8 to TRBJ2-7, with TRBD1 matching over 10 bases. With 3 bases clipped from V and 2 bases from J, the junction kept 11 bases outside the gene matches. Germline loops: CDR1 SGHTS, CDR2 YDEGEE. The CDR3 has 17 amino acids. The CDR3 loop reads CASSSGPGQGLAYEQYF. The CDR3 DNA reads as TGTGCCAGCAGCTCGGGGCCGGGACAGGGGTTGGCCTACGAGCAGTACTTC.

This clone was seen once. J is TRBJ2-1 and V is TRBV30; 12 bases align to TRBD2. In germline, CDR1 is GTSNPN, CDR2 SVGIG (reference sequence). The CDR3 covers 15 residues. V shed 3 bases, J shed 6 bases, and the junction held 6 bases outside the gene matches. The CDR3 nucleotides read TGTGCCTGGAGGGACGGACTAGCGGGGATCAATGAGCAGTTCTTC. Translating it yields CAWRDGLAGINEQFF.

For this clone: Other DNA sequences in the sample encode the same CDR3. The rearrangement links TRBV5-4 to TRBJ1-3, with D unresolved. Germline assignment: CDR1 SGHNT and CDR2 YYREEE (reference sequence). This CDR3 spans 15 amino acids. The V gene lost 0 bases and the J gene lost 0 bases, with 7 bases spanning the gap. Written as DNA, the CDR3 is TGTGCCAGCAGCTTGGGGCGGTCCTCTGGAAACACCATATATTTT. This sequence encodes CASSLGRSSGNTIYF. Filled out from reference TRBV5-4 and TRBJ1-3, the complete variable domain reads ETGVTQSPTHLIKTRGQQVTLRCSSQSGHNTVSWYQQALGQGPQFIFQYYREEENGRGNFPPRFSGLQFPNYSSELNVNALELDDSALYLCASSLGRSSGNTIYFGEGSWLTVV.

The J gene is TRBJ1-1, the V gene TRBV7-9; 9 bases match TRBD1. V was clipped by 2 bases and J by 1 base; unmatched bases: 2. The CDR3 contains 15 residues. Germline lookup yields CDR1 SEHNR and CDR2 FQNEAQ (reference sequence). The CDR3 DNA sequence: TGTGCCAGCAGCTTATGGGGACAGGGGAACACTGAAGCTTTCTTT. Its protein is CASSLWGQGNTEAFF.

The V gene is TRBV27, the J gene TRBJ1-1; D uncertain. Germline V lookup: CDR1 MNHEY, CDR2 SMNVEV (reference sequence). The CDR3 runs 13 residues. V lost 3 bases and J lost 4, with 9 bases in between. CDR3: CASSFGYGTEAFF. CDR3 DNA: TGTGCCAGCAGTTTCGGGTACGGCACTGAAGCTTTCTTT.

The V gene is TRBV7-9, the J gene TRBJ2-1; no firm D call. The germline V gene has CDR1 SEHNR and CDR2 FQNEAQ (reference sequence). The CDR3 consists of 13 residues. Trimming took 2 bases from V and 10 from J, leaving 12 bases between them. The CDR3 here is CASSLLWGGEQFF. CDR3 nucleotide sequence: TGTGCCAGCAGCTTACTGTGGGGTGGGGAGCAGTTCTTC.

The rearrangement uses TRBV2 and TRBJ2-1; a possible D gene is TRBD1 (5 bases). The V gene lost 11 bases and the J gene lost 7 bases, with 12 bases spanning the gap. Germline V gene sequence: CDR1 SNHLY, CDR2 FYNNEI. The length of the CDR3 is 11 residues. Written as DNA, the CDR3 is TGTGCCGGATCTAAGGGGAATGAGCAGTTCTTC. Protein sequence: CAGSKGNEQFF.

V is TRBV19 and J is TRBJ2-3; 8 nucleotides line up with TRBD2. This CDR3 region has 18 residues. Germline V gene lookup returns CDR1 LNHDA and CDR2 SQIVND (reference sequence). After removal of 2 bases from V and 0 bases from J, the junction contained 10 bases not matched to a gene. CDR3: CASSILRAAGESTDTQYF. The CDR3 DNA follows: TGTGCCAGTAGTATACTCCGTGCAGCGGGAGAAAGCACAGATACGCAGTATTTT.

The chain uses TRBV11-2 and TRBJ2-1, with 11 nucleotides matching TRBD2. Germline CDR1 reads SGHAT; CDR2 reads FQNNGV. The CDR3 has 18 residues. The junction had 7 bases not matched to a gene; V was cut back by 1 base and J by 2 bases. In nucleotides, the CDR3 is TGTGCCAGCAGCTTAGTCGGATTACTAGCGGGAGCCTACAATGAGCAGTTCTTC. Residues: CASSLVGLLAGAYNEQFF.

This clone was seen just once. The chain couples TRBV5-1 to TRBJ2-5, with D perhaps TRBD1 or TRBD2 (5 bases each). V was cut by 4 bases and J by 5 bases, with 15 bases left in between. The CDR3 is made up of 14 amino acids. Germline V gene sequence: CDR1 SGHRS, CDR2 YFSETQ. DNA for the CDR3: TGCGCCAGCAGCGGGACGGGGACCAGTGAGACCCAGTACTTC. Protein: CASSGTGTSETQYF.

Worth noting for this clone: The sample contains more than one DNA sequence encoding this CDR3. The CDR3 loop is CASSLEGPYEQYF. In DNA form, the CDR3 reads TGCGCCAGCAGCTTGGAGGGGCCCTACGAGCAGTACTTC. The rearrangement uses TRBV5-1 and TRBJ2-7, with D possibly matching TRBD1 (5 bases). V lost 0 bases, J lost 2 bases, and 6 bases lay in between. CDR3 length: 13 residues. CDR1 is SGHRS, CDR2 YFSETQ, per germline. The variable domain in full, with the rest retrieved from reference TRBV5-1 and TRBJ2-7, is KAGVTQTPRYLIKTRGQQVTLSCSPISGHRSVSWYQQTPGQGLQFLFEYFSETQRNKGNFPGRFSGRQFSNSRSEMNVSTLELGDSALYLCASSLEGPYEQYFGPGTRLTVT.

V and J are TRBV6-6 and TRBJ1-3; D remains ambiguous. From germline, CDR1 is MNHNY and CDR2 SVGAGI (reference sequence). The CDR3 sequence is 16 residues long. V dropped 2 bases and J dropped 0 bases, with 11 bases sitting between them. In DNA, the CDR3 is TGTGCCAGCAGTTACGCGGGGAAGCTCTCTGGAAACACCATATATTTT. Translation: CASSYAGKLSGNTIYF.

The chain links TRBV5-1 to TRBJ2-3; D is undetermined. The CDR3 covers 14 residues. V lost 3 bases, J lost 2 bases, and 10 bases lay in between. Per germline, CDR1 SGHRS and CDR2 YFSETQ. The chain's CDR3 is CASSYPGSTDTQYF. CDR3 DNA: TGCGCCAGCAGCTACCCGGGTTCCACAGATACGCAGTATTTT.

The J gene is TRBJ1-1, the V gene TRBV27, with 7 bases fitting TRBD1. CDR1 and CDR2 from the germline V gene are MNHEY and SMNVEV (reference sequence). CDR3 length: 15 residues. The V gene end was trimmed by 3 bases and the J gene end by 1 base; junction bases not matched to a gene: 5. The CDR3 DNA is TGTGCCAGCAGTTTTGCAAGGACAGGGAACACTGAAGCTTTCTTT. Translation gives CASSFARTGNTEAFF.

The CDR3 DNA is TGTGCCAGCAGTTCCACCCCAGGGGGCCGAGGCACTGAAGCTTTCTTT. This sequence encodes CASSSTPGGRGTEAFF. The rearrangement uses TRBV27 and TRBJ1-1; 8 positions agree with TRBD1. Germline CDR1 and CDR2: MNHEY and SMNVEV (reference sequence). The CDR3 runs 16 residues. V shed 4 bases, J shed 4 bases, and the junction held 11 bases outside the gene matches.

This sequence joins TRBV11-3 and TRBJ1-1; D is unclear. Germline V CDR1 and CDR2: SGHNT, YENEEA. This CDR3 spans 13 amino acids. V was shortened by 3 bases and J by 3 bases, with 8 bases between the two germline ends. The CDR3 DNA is TGTGCCAGCAGCTTGTACAGACACACTGAAGCTTTCTTT. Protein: CASSLYRHTEAFF.

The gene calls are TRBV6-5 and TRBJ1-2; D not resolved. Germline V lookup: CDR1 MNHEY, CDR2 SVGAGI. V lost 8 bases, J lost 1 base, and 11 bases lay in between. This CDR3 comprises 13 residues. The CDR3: CASRSAVNYGYTF. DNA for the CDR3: TGTGCCAGCCGGTCCGCGGTTAACTATGGCTACACCTTC.

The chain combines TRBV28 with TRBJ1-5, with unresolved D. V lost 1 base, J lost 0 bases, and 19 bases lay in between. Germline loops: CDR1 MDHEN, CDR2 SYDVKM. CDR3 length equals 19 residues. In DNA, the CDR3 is TGTGCCAGCAGTTTATCCCGACGTTCGGCCGCTGTTAGCAATCAGCCCCAGCATTTT. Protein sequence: CASSLSRRSAAVSNQPQHF.